This TCR beta chain was recovered during a study of Graves' ophthalmopathy and Graves' hyperthyroidism. This clonotype was counted at least ten times. At one boundary the junction diverges from the germline segment, which might be a read error. Amplifying from RNA transcripts, the study obtained TCR beta CDR3 regions. Amplification began with first-round RT-PCR using HTBI primers, then second-round multiplex PCR was performed. One entry per CDR3 protein, called by TCRdb with MiXCR from the multiplex PCR reads. Here the sample spans about half a million distinct CDR3 sequences, roughly an eighth being singletons. Germline values: CDR1 MNHEY, CDR2 SVGAGI. The CDR3 is made up of 15 amino acids.

Sequencing was performed on blood. V gene TRBV6-5 combines with J gene TRBJ1-2, with a tentative D call TRBD1 (6 bases). This receptor was obtained from a woman in her 30s with Graves' ophthalmopathy. The CDR3 spells CASSYGLGGNSGYTF. The CDR3 DNA reads as TGTGCCAGCAGTTACGGGCTAGGGGGAAACTCTGGCTACACCTTC.